This T cell receptor (beta chain) was captured by sequencing in a study of blood T cells in healthy people across ages. A sample-barcoded 5' primer and a J-beta primer mix were used in a second PCR of roughly 6 to 11 cycles. TCRdb itself ran the 5' RACE reads through MiXCR, one entry per CDR3 protein. The data hold about 380,000 distinct CDR3 sequences, with roughly half observed a single time. Germline V gene sequence: CDR1 SGDLS, CDR2 YYNGEE. This CDR3 has 15 amino acids. Trimming took off 3 bases at V and 3 bases at J, with 10 bases between the two ends. This clonotype has only a few counts. Specimen: blood. V and J are TRBV9 and TRBJ2-6, with D hard to call. The sequence was obtained from a man aged 60 to 75 in good health. CDR3 protein: CASSAPTLGANVLTF. The DNA of the CDR3 is TGTGCCAGCAGCGCCCCGACACTTGGGGCCAACGTCCTGACTTTC.